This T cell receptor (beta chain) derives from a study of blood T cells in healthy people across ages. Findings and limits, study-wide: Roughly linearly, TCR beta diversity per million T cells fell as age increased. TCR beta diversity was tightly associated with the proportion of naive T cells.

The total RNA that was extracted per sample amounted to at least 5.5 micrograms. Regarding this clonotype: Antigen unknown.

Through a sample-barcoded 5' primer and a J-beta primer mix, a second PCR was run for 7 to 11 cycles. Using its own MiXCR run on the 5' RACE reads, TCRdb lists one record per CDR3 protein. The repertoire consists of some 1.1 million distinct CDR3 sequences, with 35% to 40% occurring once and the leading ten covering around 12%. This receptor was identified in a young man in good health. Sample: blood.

CDR3 amino acids: CASSVTGDGEQFF. The CDR3 region has the DNA TGTGCCAGCAGCGTGACAGGGGATGGTGAGCAGTTCTTC. V usage is TRBV9 and J usage is TRBJ2-1; TRBD1 matches 8 bases. The CDR3 sequence is 13 residues long. The germline CDR1 and CDR2 sequences are SGDLS and YYNGEE. Trimming cost V 2 bases and J 9 bases; bases outside gene matches: 4.